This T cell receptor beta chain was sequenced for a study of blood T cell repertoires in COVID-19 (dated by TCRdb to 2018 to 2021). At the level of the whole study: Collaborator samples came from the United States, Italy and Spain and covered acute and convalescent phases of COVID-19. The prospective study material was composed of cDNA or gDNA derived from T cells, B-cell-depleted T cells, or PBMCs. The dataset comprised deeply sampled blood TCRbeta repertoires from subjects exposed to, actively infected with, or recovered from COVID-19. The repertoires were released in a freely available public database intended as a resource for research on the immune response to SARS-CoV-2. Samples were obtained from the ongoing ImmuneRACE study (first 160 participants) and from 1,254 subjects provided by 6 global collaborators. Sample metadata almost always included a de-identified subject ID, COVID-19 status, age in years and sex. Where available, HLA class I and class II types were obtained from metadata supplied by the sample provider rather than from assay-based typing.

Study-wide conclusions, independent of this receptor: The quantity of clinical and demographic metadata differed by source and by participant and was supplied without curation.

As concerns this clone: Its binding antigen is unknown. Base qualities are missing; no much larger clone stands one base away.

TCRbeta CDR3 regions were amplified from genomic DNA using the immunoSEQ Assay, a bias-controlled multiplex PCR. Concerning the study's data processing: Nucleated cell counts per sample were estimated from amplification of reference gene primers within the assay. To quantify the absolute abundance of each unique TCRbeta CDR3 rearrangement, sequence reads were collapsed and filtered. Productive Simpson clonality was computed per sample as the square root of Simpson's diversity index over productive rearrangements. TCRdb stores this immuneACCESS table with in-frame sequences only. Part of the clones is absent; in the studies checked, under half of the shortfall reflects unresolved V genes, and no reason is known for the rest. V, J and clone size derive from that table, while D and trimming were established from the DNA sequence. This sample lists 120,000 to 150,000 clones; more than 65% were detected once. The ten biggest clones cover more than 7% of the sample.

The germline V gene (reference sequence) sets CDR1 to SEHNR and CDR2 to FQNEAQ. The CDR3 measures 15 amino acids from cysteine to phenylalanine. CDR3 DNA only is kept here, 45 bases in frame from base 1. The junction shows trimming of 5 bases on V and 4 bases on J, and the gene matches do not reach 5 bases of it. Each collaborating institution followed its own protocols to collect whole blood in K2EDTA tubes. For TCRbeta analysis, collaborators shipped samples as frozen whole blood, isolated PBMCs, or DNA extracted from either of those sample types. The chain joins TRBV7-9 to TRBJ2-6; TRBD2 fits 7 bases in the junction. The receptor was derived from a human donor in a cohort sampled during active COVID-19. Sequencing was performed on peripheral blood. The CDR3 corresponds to CASSHGGNGANVLTF. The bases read TGTGCCAGCAGCCACGGGGGGAACGGGGCCAACGTCCTGACTTTC.